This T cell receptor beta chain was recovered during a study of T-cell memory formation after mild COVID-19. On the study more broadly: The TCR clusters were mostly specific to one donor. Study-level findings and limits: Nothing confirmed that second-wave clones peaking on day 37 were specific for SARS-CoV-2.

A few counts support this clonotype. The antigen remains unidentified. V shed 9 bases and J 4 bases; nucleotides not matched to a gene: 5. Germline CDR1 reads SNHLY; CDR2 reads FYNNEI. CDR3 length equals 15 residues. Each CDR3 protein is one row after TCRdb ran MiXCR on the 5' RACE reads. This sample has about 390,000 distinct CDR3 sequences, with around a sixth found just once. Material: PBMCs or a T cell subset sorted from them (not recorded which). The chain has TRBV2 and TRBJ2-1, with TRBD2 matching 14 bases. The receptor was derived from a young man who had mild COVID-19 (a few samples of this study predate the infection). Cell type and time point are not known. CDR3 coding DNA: TGTGCCAGGGGGACTAGCGGGGGCTTTTACAATGAGCAGTTCTTC. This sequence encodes CARGTSGGFYNEQFF.